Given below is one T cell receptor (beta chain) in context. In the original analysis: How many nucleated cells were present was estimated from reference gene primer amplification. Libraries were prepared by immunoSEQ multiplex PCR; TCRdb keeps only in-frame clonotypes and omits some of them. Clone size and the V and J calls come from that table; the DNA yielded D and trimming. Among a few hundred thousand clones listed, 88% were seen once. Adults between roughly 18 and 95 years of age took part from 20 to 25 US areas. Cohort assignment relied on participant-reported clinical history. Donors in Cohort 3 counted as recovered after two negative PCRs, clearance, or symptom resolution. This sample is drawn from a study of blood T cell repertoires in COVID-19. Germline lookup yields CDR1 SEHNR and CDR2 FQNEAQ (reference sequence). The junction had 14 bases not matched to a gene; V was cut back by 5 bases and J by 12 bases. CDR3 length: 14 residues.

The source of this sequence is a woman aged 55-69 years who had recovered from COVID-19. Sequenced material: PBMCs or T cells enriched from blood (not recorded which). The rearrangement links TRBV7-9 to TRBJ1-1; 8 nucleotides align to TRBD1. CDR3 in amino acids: CASSQMGETGETFF. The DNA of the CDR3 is TGTGCCAGCAGCCAAATGGGTGAGACAGGGGAGACTTTCTTT.